These T cell receptor beta chains were read from a single sample in a study of control samples from healthy donors and cancer patients. TCRdb's table, derived via immunoSEQ multiplex PCR, lists solely in-frame clones and lacks some. The sample lists under 200,000 clones, about nine tenths occurring once. Input material: blood. The receptor set was obtained from a woman aged 25 to 45 in good health. CDR3s include the opening cysteine and the closing phenylalanine or tryptophan. D genes are given only for firm matches. A row's size may be missing; if present it is once, few, many or a size class.

TRBV6-5	TRBJ2-3	TRBD2	once	TGTGCCAGCACCCCGACTAGCGGGGGGGCAGATACGCAGTATTTT	CASTPTSGGADTQYF
TRBV7-2	TRBJ2-2	TRBD2	.	TGTGCCAGCAGCTCCGGACTAGCGGGTCCCGGGGAGCTGTTTTTT	CASSSGLAGPGELFF
TRBV10-3	TRBJ2-7	TRBD2	.	TGTGCCATCGGGAACGGACTAGCCTCCTACGAGCAGTACTTC	CAIGNGLASYEQYF
TRBV28	TRBJ2-3	.	.	TGTGCCAGCAGTTTTCGGGCACCACGCACAGATACGCAGTATTTT	CASSFRAPRTDTQYF
TRBV27	TRBJ2-1	TRBD2	once	TGTGCCAGCAGTTGGACTAGCGGGGGCAATGAGCAGTTCTTC	CASSWTSGGNEQFF
TRBV4-1	TRBJ2-2	TRBD2	once	TGCGCCAGCAGCCAAGTGTCTAGCGGGGGGTTCACCGGGGAGCTGTTTTTT	CASSQVSSGGFTGELFF
TRBV5-4	TRBJ2-2	TRBD2	.	TGTGCCAGCAGCGTCCCTAGCGGGGGGGCCCACGGGGAGCTGTTTTTT	CASSVPSGGAHGELFF
TRBV6-4	TRBJ2-1	TRBD2	.	TGTGCCAGCAGTGTACAGCGGGGGCCGGGTGAGCAGTTCTTC	CASSVQRGPGEQFF
TRBV7-3	TRBJ2-1	TRBD2	.	TGTGCCAGCAGCTTACTAGCGGGGGGATATGAGCAGTTCTTC	CASSLLAGGYEQFF
TRBV7-2	TRBJ1-1	TRBD1	.	TGTGCCAGCAGCTTAGAATCCGGACAGGGGTCAACTGAAGCTTTCTTT	CASSLESGQGSTEAFF
TRBV27	TRBJ2-2	.	once	TGTGCCAGCAGTTTCCGGACCGGGGAGCTGTTTTTT	CASSFRTGELFF
TRBV30	TRBJ2-7	.	.	TGTGCCTGGAGTGTACGGGGGTACGAGCAGTACTTC	CAWSVRGYEQYF
TRBV28	TRBJ1-1	.	.	TGTGCCAGCAGTTTAGGGGGAGGGGGAAGCACTGAAGCTTTCTTT	CASSLGGGGSTEAFF